This T cell receptor (beta chain) was found in a study of T cells in Graves' hyperthyroidism and ophthalmopathy. There were TCR beta CDR3 regions amplified from RNA transcripts. RT-PCR in the first round (using the HTBI primer set) targeted the TCR CDR3. MiXCR, run by TCRdb on the multiplex PCR reads, gives a single entry per CDR3 protein. Seen here are fewer than 650,000 distinct CDR3 sequences, 35% to 50% observed once, and the top ten hold around 47%. Germline lookup yields CDR1 PRHDT and CDR2 FYEKMQ (reference sequence). CDR3 length: 15 amino acids. The germline V and J ends were trimmed by 0 bases and 5 bases, with 11 bases remaining between them.

This chain links TRBV13 with TRBJ1-5; D unresolved. The material sequenced was peripheral blood or thyroid tissue (not recorded which). This TCR was sampled from an adult woman with Graves' disease, either hyperthyroidism or ophthalmopathy (not recorded which). The CDR3 sequence is CASSLGQQLHQPQHF. Written as DNA, the CDR3 is TGTGCCAGCAGCTTAGGCCAACAGCTCCATCAGCCCCAGCATTTT.